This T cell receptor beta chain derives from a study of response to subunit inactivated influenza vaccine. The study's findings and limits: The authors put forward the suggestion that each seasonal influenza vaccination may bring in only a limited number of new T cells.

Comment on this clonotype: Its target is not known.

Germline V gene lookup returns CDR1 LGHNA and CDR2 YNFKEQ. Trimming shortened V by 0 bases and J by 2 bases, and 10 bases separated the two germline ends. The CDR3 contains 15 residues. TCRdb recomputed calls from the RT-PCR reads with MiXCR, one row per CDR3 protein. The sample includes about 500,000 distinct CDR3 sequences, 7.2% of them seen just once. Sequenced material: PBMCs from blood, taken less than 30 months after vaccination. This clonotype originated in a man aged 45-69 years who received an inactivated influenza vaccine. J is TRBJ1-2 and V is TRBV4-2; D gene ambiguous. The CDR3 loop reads CASSQDLSRNYGYTF. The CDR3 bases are TGTGCCAGCAGCCAAGATCTGTCCAGGAACTATGGCTACACCTTC.